This entry is about one T cell receptor (beta chain). The sample is drawn from a study of tumor-infiltrating lymphocytes in localized non-small cell lung cancer. The CDR3 has 14 residues. V was shortened by 7 bases and J by 1 base, with 10 bases between the two germline ends. Germline values: CDR1 SNHLY, CDR2 FYNNEI. Here immunoSEQ multiplex PCR was the method, and the copy in TCRdb shows in-frame clones only, minus some. The sample lists several thousand clones, over 75% occurring once. V and J are TRBV2 and TRBJ2-2; D not certain. The clonotype originates from a human donor with non-small cell lung cancer. Sequencing was carried out using uninvolved lung tissue not adjacent to the tumor. The DNA of the CDR3 is TGTGCCAGCAAAAACACCCAGAACACCGGGGAGCTGTTTTTT. Its protein is CASKNTQNTGELFF.